Below are 30 T cell receptor beta chains sequenced from a single sample in a study of T-cell reconstitution after alpha-beta-depleted transplantation in children. For TCRbeta, the library was prepared with unique molecular identifiers. From the PCR reads, TCRdb called clonotypes with MiXCR, one entry per CDR3 protein. Seen here are around 250,000 distinct CDR3 sequences, roughly 8% observed once, and the top ten hold just under 6.5%. The sample here was PBMCs, mostly from graft donor cells, taken 180 days after TCRalphabeta/CD19-depleted stem cell transplant. The receptors shown here come from a male patient between 10 and 17 years old who had a stem cell transplant for acute lymphoblastic leukemia, so the T cells may come from the graft donor.

The V gene is TRBV13, the J gene TRBJ2-3; D not resolved. V lost 4 bases to trimming and J lost 2 bases, with 10 bases between them. The CDR3 is 14 amino acids. CDR1 and CDR2 from the germline V gene are PRHDT and FYEKMQ (reference sequence). The CDR3 sequence is CASSSGSFTDTQYF. Here the CDR3 DNA reads TGTGCCAGCAGCTCCGGGTCCTTCACAGATACGCAGTATTTT.

This clonotype was detected ten times or more. The chain links TRBV11-2 to TRBJ2-5, with a tentative D call TRBD1 (5 bases). V gave up 7 bases and J gave up 5 bases, with 17 bases separating them. The germline V gene encodes CDR1 SGHAT and CDR2 FQNNGV. This CDR3 region has 14 residues. The CDR3 coding sequence is TGTGCCAGCACCCTTATAAGGGGTGGGGAGACCCAGTACTTC. It is translated as CASTLIRGGETQYF.

This clonotype was found many times. The V call is TRBV28, the J call TRBJ1-6; D unclear. This CDR3 region has 11 residues. Per germline, CDR1 MDHEN and CDR2 SYDVKM. Trimming cost V 5 bases and J 15 bases, with 11 bases left between them. The CDR3: CASSLRTSLHF. In DNA form, the CDR3 reads TGTGCCAGCAGTCTCCGGACGAGCCTCCACTTT.

This clonotype occurred many times. V usage is TRBV9 and J usage is TRBJ2-1, with D hard to call. The V end was cut by 0 bases, the J end by 7 bases, with 11 bases between. Germline lookup yields CDR1 SGDLS and CDR2 YYNGEE. The CDR3 consists of 14 residues. The CDR3 reads CASSVALEKNEQFF. CDR3 DNA sequence: TGTGCCAGCAGCGTAGCTCTAGAAAAGAATGAGCAGTTCTTC.

This clonotype has a count of ten or more. The V and J genes are TRBV29-1 and TRBJ2-1; maybe TRBD1 (5 bases). The V end lost 4 bases, the J end lost 8 bases, and 18 bases lay between the germline ends. Germline assignment: CDR1 SQVTM and CDR2 ANQGSEA. CDR3 size: 14 residues. The CDR3 nucleotides are TGCAGCGTTGGAGCCCAGGGATTCGGGCATGAGCAGTTCTTC. Amino acid sequence: CSVGAQGFGHEQFF.

This clonotype was counted at least ten times. The chain has TRBV27 and TRBJ2-2; the D gene is possibly TRBD1 (6 bases). The germline CDR1 and CDR2 sequences are MNHEY and SMNVEV (reference sequence). The CDR3 consists of 16 residues. V lost 2 bases and J lost 1, with 11 bases in between. CDR3 protein: CASSLGWGQNTGELFF. The CDR3 nucleotides are TGTGCCAGCAGTTTAGGATGGGGACAGAACACCGGGGAGCTGTTTTTT.

This clonotype was detected many times. The V and J genes are TRBV7-2 and TRBJ2-1; no clear D gene. The germline V gene has CDR1 SGHTA and CDR2 FQGNSA. V shed 5 bases and J shed 3 bases, with 14 bases lying between them. This CDR3 is 15 amino acids long. The CDR3 sequence is CASSPRRTLYNEQFF. The CDR3 nucleotides read TGTGCCAGCAGCCCGCGACGGACCCTCTACAATGAGCAGTTCTTC.

The V and J genes are TRBV7-3 and TRBJ2-5, with TRBD2 as a possible D gene (7 bases). The CDR3 runs to 16 residues. The ends were cut back, 3 bases at V and 3 bases at J, with 17 bases in the middle. Germline V gives CDR1 SGHTA, CDR2 FQGTGA. CDR3 region: CASSFYPRGAEETQYF. Here the CDR3 DNA reads TGTGCCAGCAGCTTCTACCCTCGGGGGGCGGAAGAGACCCAGTACTTC.

The chain joins TRBV24-1 to TRBJ2-7; weak D call: TRBD2 (6 bases). V lost 7 bases, J lost 0 bases, and 12 bases lay in between. CDR1 and CDR2 (germline): KGHDR, SFDVKD. This CDR3 spans 14 amino acids. The CDR3 nucleotides are TGTGCCACCAGGAGGGCGGGGAGCTCCTACGAGCAGTACTTC. Encoded protein: CATRRAGSSYEQYF.

This clonotype was recorded many times. The chain has TRBV2 and TRBJ2-5; 7 bases match TRBD1. The CDR3 covers 14 residues. With V trimmed by 5 bases and J by 5 bases, 8 bases remained unmatched. The germline gives CDR1 SNHLY, CDR2 FYNNEI. CDR3 region: CASSTNRGGETQYF. The CDR3 region has the DNA TGTGCCAGCAGTACTAACAGGGGCGGGGAGACCCAGTACTTC. The full variable domain, rest sourced from reference TRBV2 and TRBJ2-5, is EPEVTQTPSHQVTQMGQEVILRCVPISNHLYFYWYRQILGQKVEFLVSFYNNEISEKSEIFDDQFSVERPDGSNFTLKIRSTKLEDSAMYFCASSTNRGGETQYFGPGTRLLVL.

This clonotype was observed many times. This chain links TRBV5-6 with TRBJ1-5; no firm D call. The CDR3 has 14 residues. V dropped 6 bases and J dropped 0 bases, with 10 bases sitting between them. CDR1 and CDR2 (germline): SGHDT, YYEEEE. In nucleotides, the CDR3 is TGTGCCAGCAACCTTGACGGTAGCAATCAGCCCCAGCATTTT. This translates into CASNLDGSNQPQHF. Looking up the rest from reference TRBV5-6 and TRBJ1-5 gives the full variable domain: DAGVTQSPTHLIKTRGQQVTLRCSPKSGHDTVSWYQQALGQGPQFIFQYYEEEERQRGNFPDRFSGHQFPNYSSELNVNALLLGDSALYLCASNLDGSNQPQHFGDGTRLSIL.

This clonotype was detected ten times or more. This rearrangement joins TRBV2 to TRBJ2-1; D may be TRBD1 or TRBD2 (6 bases each). Trimming pared 7 bases from V and 7 bases from J, leaving 14 bases between. The V gene's germline CDR1 is SNHLY and CDR2 FYNNEI. The CDR3 has 13 residues. CDR3 sequence (DNA): TGTGCCAGCATTGAGGGGGGAACTAATGAGCAGTTCTTC. It encodes CASIEGGTNEQFF.

This clonotype was recorded at least ten times. An end of the junction does not agree with germline; a read error may underlie this. This chain connects TRBV20-1 to TRBJ2-1, with D tentatively TRBD2 (6 bases). This CDR3 spans 9 amino acids. Germline values: CDR1 DFQATT, CDR2 SNEGSKA (reference sequence). The CDR3 protein is CSARAGWFF. In DNA form, the CDR3 reads TGCAGTGCCAGAGCGGGTTGGTTCTTC.

This clonotype has ten or more counts. J is TRBJ1-1 and V is TRBV21-1. TRBV21-1 is assigned pseudogene status. This CDR3 has 9 amino acids. CDR3 nucleotides: TGTGCCAGCAGAGGGGAAGCTTTCTTT. Translation gives CASRGEAFF.

This clonotype was recorded many times. The chain is built from TRBV7-9 and TRBJ2-7; either TRBD1 or TRBD2 may supply D (5 bases each). The V end was cut by 5 bases, the J end by 7 bases, with 24 bases between. CDR3 length: 16 residues. Germline CDR1 reads SEHNR; CDR2 reads FQNEAQ (reference sequence). The CDR3 loop is CASSRLYPGTNWEQYF. CDR3 in DNA: TGTGCCAGCAGCCGTCTCTACCCCGGGACCAACTGGGAGCAGTACTTC.

Many counts were recorded for this clonotype. The chain recombines TRBV25-1 with TRBJ2-5; D is uncertain. The germline CDR1 and CDR2 sequences are MGHDK and SYGVNS. The CDR3 has 14 amino acids. Trimming cost V 3 bases and J 0 bases, with 8 bases left between them. CDR3 bases: TGTGCCAGCAGTGAGGACCTCCACCAAGAGACCCAGTACTTC. Translation: CASSEDLHQETQYF.

Many counts were recorded for this clonotype. This sequence joins TRBV5-1 and TRBJ1-2; no clear D. This CDR3 comprises 13 residues. Trimming removed 4 bases at V and 8 bases at J, with 15 bases between. CDR1 is SGHRS, CDR2 YFSETQ, per germline. The CDR3 region is CASSVEAGGGYTF. CDR3 nucleotides: TGCGCCAGCAGCGTGGAGGCAGGCGGAGGCTACACCTTC.

This clonotype occurred many times. The chain joins TRBV20-1 to TRBJ2-3, with 10 positions matching TRBD2. The CDR3 runs to 15 residues. Germline assignment: CDR1 DFQATT and CDR2 SNEGSKA (reference sequence). J gave up 8 bases and V 3 bases, and 11 bases lay outside the gene matches. The CDR3 region is CSARRQGTSDGTQYF. CDR3 nucleotides: TGCAGTGCTAGGAGACAGGGGACTAGCGATGGTACGCAGTATTTT.

This clonotype has ten or more counts. This chain links TRBV28 with TRBJ2-2; D possibly matches TRBD1 or TRBD2 (5 bases each). Trimming cost V 6 bases and J 3 bases, with 17 bases left between them. The CDR3 runs to 16 residues. The germline CDR1 and CDR2 sequences are MDHEN and SYDVKM. CDR3 bases: TGTGCCAGCAGCTTCATAGGGACGGAAGACACCGGGGAGCTGTTTTTT. Amino acid sequence: CASSFIGTEDTGELFF.

This clonotype has just a few counts. The rearrangement links TRBV19 to TRBJ2-1, with a tentative D call TRBD1 (6 bases). The CDR3 is 13 residues long. Trimming cost V 8 bases and J 7 bases, with 15 bases left between them. Germline loops: CDR1 LNHDA, CDR2 SQIVND (reference sequence). In DNA form, the CDR3 reads TGTGCCAGTCGATCAGGGGCCATAAATGAGCAGTTCTTC. This sequence encodes CASRSGAINEQFF.

This clonotype has a count of ten or more. The rearrangement links TRBV20-1 to TRBJ1-6; unclear D gene. Per germline, CDR1 DFQATT and CDR2 SNEGSKA (reference sequence). V dropped 6 bases and J dropped 7 bases, with 13 bases sitting between them. This CDR3 contains 13 residues. The CDR3 DNA follows: TGCAGTGCCGACGGGGTTGGAAATTCACCCCTCCACTTT. Translating it yields CSADGVGNSPLHF.

Ten or more counts support this clonotype. The rearrangement uses TRBV7-3 and TRBJ2-1; 9 bases are shared with TRBD1. The V segment lost 1 base and the J segment 7 bases; nucleotides outside the gene matches: 17. Germline V gene data show CDR1 as SGHTA and CDR2 as FQGTGA. The CDR3 covers 19 residues. The CDR3 sequence is CASSLNPPLPGQGRNEQFF. The CDR3, as DNA: TGTGCCAGCAGCTTAAACCCTCCCTTGCCGGGACAGGGAAGGAATGAGCAGTTCTTC.

At least ten counts were recorded for this clonotype. The V and J genes are TRBV11-2 and TRBJ1-2; D uncertain. The CDR3 covers 14 residues. Per the germline V gene, CDR1 is SGHAT and CDR2 is FQNNGV. V gave up 5 bases and J gave up 3 bases, with 13 bases separating them. The chain's CDR3 is CASSQKGGDYGYTF. The CDR3 DNA reads as TGTGCCAGCAGCCAAAAGGGCGGGGACTATGGCTACACCTTC.

This clonotype was seen at least ten times. This chain links TRBV11-3 with TRBJ1-5, with D tentatively TRBD1 (5 bases). Trimming pared 5 bases from V and 0 bases from J, leaving 17 bases between. The CDR3 runs to 17 residues. The V gene's germline CDR1 is SGHNT and CDR2 YENEEA. The CDR3 nucleotides read TGTGCCAGCAGCGCAGGGTTAGCTCGATCTAGCAATCAGCCCCAGCATTTT. This gives the protein CASSAGLARSSNQPQHF.

This clonotype was recorded at least ten times. This sequence joins TRBV20-1 and TRBJ1-2, with 7 bases lining up with TRBD1. Germline V gives CDR1 DFQATT, CDR2 SNEGSKA (reference sequence). The CDR3 is made up of 14 amino acids. The V and J ends lost 1 base and 2 bases, in that order; junction bases with no gene match: 4. The CDR3 bases are TGCAGTGCTAGAGCAGGACAGGCCAACTATGGCTACACCTTC. The encoded protein is CSARAGQANYGYTF.

This clonotype was counted many times. The chain couples TRBV29-1 to TRBJ2-4; D uncertain. CDR1 SQVTM and CDR2 ANQGSEA come from the germline V gene. Trimming cost V 3 bases and J 6 bases, with 15 bases left between them. The CDR3 runs 14 residues. Written as DNA, the CDR3 is TGCAGCGTTGAGGTTATGGGAATCGGAAACATTCAGTACTTC. Its translation is CSVEVMGIGNIQYF.

Many counts were recorded for this clonotype. The rearrangement uses TRBV14 and TRBJ2-1; tentative D call: TRBD1 (6 bases). V lost 4 bases, J lost 4 bases, and 23 bases lay in between. CDR1 is SGHDN, CDR2 FVKESK, per germline. The CDR3 is 18 residues long. The CDR3 loop is CASSPLGPGGQPYNEQFF. In nucleotides, the CDR3 is TGTGCCAGCAGCCCCTTAGGCCCCGGAGGACAGCCTTACAATGAGCAGTTCTTC.

For this clonotype: A much bigger clone sits one base away, suggesting this may be a read error. V and J are TRBV3-1 and TRBJ1-1; D possibly corresponds to TRBD1 (5 bases). The germline CDR1 and CDR2 sequences are LGHDT and YNNKEL (reference sequence). Trimming stripped 1 base from V and 3 bases from J, with 15 bases between. The CDR3 runs 16 residues. The CDR3 protein is CASSQGRGLRHTEAFF. The CDR3 DNA follows: TGTGCCAGCAGCCAAGGTAGGGGCCTCCGGCACACTGAAGCTTTCTTT.

At least ten counts were recorded for this clonotype. The chain couples TRBV28 to TRBJ2-7; maybe TRBD1 (5 bases). Between the trimmed V and J ends, which lost 2 bases and 5 bases, there was a span of 13 bases. Germline V gives CDR1 MDHEN, CDR2 SYDVKM. The CDR3 has 14 residues. The CDR3 bases are TGTGCCAGCAGTTTAGGGGCCCGCTCGGACGAGCAGTACTTC. Its translation is CASSLGARSDEQYF.

V and J are TRBV6-1 and TRBJ1-5, with a tentative D call TRBD1 (5 bases). The CDR3 covers 14 residues. Germline-derived CDR1 and CDR2 are MNHNS and SASEGT. V lost 7 bases, J lost 1 base, and 11 bases lay in between. CDR3 sequence reads: CASKGEGSNQPQHF. CDR3 nucleotides: TGTGCCAGCAAAGGGGAGGGAAGCAATCAGCCCCAGCATTTT.